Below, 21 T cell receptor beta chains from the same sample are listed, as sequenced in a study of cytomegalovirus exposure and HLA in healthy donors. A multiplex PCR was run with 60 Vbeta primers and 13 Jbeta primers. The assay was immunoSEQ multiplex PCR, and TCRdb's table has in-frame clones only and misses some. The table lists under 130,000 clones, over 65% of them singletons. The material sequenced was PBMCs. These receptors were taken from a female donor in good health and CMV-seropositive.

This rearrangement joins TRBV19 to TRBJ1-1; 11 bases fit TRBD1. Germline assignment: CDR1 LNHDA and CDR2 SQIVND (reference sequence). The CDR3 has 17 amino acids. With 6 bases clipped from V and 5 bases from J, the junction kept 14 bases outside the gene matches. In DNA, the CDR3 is TGTGCCAGTAGCGATGACGGGACAGGGGGTGTTAAGACTGAAGCTTTCTTT. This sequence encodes CASSDDGTGGVKTEAFF.

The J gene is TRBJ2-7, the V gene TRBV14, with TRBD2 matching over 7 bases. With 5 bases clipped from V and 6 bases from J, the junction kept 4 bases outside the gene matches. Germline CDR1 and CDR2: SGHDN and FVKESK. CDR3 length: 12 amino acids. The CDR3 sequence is CASSSWGGEQYF. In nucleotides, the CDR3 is TGTGCCAGCAGCTCCTGGGGGGGCGAGCAGTACTTC.

The DNA for the CDR3 is TGTGCCAGCAGCGCGGGTCCTACTGAGAACACCGGGGAGCTGTTTTTT. Encoded protein: CASSAGPTENTGELFF. The J gene is TRBJ2-2, the V gene TRBV5-4, with D perhaps matching TRBD2 (5 bases). The V end lost 4 bases, the J end lost 1 base, and 14 bases lay between the germline ends. The V gene's germline CDR1 is SGHNT and CDR2 YYREEE (reference sequence). The CDR3 is 16 amino acids.

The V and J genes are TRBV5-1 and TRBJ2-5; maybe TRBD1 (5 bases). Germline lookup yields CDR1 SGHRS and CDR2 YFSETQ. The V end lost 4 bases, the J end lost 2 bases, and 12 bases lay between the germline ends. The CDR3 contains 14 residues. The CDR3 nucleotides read TGCGCCAGCAGCCTCGGCAGGGCACAAGAGACCCAGTACTTC. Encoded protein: CASSLGRAQETQYF.

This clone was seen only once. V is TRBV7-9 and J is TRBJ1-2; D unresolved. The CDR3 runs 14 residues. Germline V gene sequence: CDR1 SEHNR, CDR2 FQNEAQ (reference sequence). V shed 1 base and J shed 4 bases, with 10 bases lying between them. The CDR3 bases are TGTGCCAGCAGCTTAGTTGGGCAGGCCTATGGCTACACCTTC. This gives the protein CASSLVGQAYGYTF.

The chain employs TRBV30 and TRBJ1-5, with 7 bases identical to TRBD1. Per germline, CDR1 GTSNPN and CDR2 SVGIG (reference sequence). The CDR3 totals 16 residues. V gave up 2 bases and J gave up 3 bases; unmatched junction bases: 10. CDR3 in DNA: TGTGCCTGGAGTATGTCGGGACAGTTCTCCAATCAGCCCCAGCATTTT. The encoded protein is CAWSMSGQFSNQPQHF. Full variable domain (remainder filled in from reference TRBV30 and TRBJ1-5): SQTIHQWPATLVQPVGSPLSLECTVEGTSNPNLYWYRQAAGRGLQLLFYSVGIGQISSEVPQNLSASRPQDRQFILSSKKLLLSDSGFYLCAWSMSGQFSNQPQHFGDGTRLSIL.

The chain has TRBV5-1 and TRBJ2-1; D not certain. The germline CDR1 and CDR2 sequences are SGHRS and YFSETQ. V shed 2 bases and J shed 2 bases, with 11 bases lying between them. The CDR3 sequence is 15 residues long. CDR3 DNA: TGCGCCAGCAGCTTATACGGAGAGACCTACAATGAGCAGTTCTTC. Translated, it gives CASSLYGETYNEQFF. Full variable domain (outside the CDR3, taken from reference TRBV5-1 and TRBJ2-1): KAGVTQTPRYLIKTRGQQVTLSCSPISGHRSVSWYQQTPGQGLQFLFEYFSETQRNKGNFPGRFSGRQFSNSRSEMNVSTLELGDSALYLCASSLYGETYNEQFFGPGTRLTVL.

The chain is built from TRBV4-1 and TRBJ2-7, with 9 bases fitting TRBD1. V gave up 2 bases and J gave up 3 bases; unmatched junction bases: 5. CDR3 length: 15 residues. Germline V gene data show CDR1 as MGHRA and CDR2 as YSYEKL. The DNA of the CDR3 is TGCGCCAGCAGCCAAAGGACAGGGGTTAGCTACGAGCAGTACTTC. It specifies CASSQRTGVSYEQYF.

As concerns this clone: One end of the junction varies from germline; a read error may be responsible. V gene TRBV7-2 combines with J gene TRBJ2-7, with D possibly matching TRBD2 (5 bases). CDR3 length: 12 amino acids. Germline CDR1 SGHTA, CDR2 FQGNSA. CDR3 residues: CASSLHDYGQYF. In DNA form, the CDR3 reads TGTGCCAGCAGCTTACACGACTACGGGCAGTACTTC.

This chain's CDR3 is CSVGTENQPQHF. In nucleotides, the CDR3 is TGCAGCGTCGGGACAGAAAATCAGCCCCAGCATTTT. The chain links TRBV29-1 to TRBJ1-5; 7 bases agree with TRBD1. V shed 6 bases and J 4 bases; nucleotides not matched to a gene: 3. The CDR3 runs 12 residues. CDR1 is SQVTM and CDR2 is ANQGSEA in the germline V gene.

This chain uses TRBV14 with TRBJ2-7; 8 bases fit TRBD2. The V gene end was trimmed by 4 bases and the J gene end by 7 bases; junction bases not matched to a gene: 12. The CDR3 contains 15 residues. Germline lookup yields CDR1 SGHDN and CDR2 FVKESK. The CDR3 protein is CASSPLAGGVGEQYF. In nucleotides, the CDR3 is TGTGCCAGCAGCCCCCTGGCGGGAGGAGTCGGGGAGCAGTACTTC.

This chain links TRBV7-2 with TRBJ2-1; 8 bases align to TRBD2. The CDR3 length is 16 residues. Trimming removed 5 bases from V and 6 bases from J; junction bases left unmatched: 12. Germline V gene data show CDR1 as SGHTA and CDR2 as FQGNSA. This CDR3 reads CASSLSRAGASNEQFF. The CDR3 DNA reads TGTGCCAGCAGCCTAAGCCGAGCGGGGGCGTCCAATGAGCAGTTCTTC.

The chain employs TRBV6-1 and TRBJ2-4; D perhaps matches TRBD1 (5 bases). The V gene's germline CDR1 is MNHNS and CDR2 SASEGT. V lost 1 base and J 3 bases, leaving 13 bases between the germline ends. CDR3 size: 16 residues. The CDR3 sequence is CASSEGRAAVKNIQYF. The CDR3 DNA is TGTGCCAGCAGTGAAGGCAGGGCCGCTGTCAAAAACATTCAGTACTTC.

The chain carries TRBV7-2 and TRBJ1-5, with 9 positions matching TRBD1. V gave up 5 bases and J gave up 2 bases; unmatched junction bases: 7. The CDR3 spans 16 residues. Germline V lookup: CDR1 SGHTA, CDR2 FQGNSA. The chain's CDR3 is CASSPDRQGGNQPQHF. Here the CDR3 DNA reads TGTGCCAGCAGCCCGGATAGACAGGGGGGCAATCAGCCCCAGCATTTT.

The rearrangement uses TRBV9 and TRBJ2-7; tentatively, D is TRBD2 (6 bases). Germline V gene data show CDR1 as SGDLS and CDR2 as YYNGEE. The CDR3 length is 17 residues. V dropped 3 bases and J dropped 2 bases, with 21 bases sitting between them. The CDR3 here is CASSARDSRLFPYEQYF. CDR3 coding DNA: TGTGCCAGCAGCGCCCGGGACTCGAGGTTATTTCCCTACGAGCAGTACTTC. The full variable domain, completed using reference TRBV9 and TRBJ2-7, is DSGVTQTPKHLITATGQRVTLRCSPRSGDLSVYWYQQSLDQGLQFLIQYYNGEERAKGNILERFSAQQFPDLHSELNLSSLELGDSALYFCASSARDSRLFPYEQYFGPGTRLTVT.

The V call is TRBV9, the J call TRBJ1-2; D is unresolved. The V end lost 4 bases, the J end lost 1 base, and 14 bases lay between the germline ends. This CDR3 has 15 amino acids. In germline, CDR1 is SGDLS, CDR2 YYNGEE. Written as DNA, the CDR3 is TGTGCCAGCAGCCCTCCCGGGATTTATAACTATGGCTACACCTTC. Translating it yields CASSPPGIYNYGYTF. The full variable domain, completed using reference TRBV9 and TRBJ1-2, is DSGVTQTPKHLITATGQRVTLRCSPRSGDLSVYWYQQSLDQGLQFLIQYYNGEERAKGNILERFSAQQFPDLHSELNLSSLELGDSALYFCASSPPGIYNYGYTFGSGTRLTVV.

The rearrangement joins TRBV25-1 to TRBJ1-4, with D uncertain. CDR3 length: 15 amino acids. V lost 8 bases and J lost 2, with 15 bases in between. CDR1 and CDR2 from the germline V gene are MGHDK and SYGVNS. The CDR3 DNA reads TGTGCCAGCGCGCACCCCGGGAGCACTAATGAAAAACTGTTTTTT. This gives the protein CASAHPGSTNEKLFF.

As DNA, the CDR3 is TGTGCCAGCTCACCACCTGACGGGAGGACAACCTACAATGAGCAGTTCTTC. Encoded protein: CASSPPDGRTTYNEQFF. The chain joins TRBV18 to TRBJ2-1; 7 bases line up with TRBD2. V shed 0 bases and J 2 bases; nucleotides not matched to a gene: 7. The CDR3 sequence is 17 residues long. The germline CDR1 and CDR2 sequences are KGHSH and LQKENI.

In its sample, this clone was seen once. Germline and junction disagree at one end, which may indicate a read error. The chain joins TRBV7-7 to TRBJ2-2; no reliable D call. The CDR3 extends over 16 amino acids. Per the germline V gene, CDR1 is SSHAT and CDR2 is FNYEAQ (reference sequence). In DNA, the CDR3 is TGTGCTAGCAGCTCTACACCCGGGTCCTATACAGGGGAGCTGTTTTTT. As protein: CASSSTPGSYTGELFF.

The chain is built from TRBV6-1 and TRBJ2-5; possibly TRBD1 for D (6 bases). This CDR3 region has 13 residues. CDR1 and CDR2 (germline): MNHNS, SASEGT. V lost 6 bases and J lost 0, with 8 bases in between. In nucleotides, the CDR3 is TGTGCCAGCAGGGGACAAAACCAAGAGACCCAGTACTTC. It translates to CASRGQNQETQYF.

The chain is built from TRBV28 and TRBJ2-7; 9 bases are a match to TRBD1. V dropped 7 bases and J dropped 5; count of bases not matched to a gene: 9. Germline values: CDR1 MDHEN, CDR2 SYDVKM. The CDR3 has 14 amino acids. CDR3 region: CASITGQGGNEQYF. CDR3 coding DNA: TGTGCCAGCATTACGGGACAGGGAGGAAACGAGCAGTACTTC. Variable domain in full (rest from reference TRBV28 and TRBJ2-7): DVKVTQSSRYLVKRTGEKVFLECVQDMDHENMFWYRQDPGLGLRLIYFSYDVKMKEKGDIPEGYSVSREKKERFSLILESASTNQTSMYLCASITGQGGNEQYFGPGTRLTVT.